This T cell receptor (beta chain) was observed in a study of cytomegalovirus exposure and HLA in healthy donors. Study details: Tens of millions of unique TCRs, all from HLA-typed donors, were included in an early release of the data.

Study conclusions and caveats: In a later analysis, at a false discovery rate of 0.05, about 16,000 TCR beta sequences matched HLA alleles. Cytomegalovirus status was reportedly diagnosed by the classifier with high specificity and sensitivity.

Worth noting for this clone: What it binds is not known.

The CDR3 totals 12 residues. The germline gives CDR1 SGHVS, CDR2 FQNEAQ. V lost 1 base and J 14 bases, leaving 9 bases between the germline ends. 13 Jbeta primers and 60 Vbeta primers were used for the PCR. Repertoires were generated with immunoSEQ multiplex PCR, while TCRdb's copy carries only in-frame clones and drops some. The sample shows some 120,000 clones, approximately 85% of them seen only once. Sequencing was done on a sample of PBMCs. The clonotype originates from a woman aged 25 to 39 in good health and CMV-seropositive. The chain is built from TRBV7-8 and TRBJ1-6; the D gene is possibly TRBD1 (6 bases). In nucleotides, the CDR3 is TGTGCCAGCAGCTTAGTACAGGGAGCCCTCCACTTT. This gives the protein CASSLVQGALHF.